Below, 12 T cell receptor beta chains from the same sample are listed, as sequenced in a study of blood T cells in healthy people across ages. A second PCR, run for about 7 to 11 cycles, used a sample-barcoded 5' primer plus a J-beta primer mix. TCRdb reanalysed the 5' RACE reads using MiXCR and keeps one entry per CDR3 protein. Here the sample spans under 850,000 distinct CDR3 sequences, around 36% being singletons. The sequenced material came from blood. The receptor source for this set is a young man in good health.

DNA for the CDR3: TGTGCCACCGCTCTCTCCACAGGGACGGGACAGCCCCAGCATTTT. As protein: CATALSTGTGQPQHF. This chain links TRBV12-3 or TRBV12-4 with TRBJ1-5; the D gene is possibly TRBD1 (6 bases). The length of the CDR3 is 15 residues. V was trimmed by 10 bases and J by 7 bases, leaving 23 bases between them.

This clonotype was seen only a few times. The V call is TRBV10-3, the J call TRBJ1-1; TRBD1 is a possible D gene (6 bases). V lost 8 bases, J lost 3 bases, and 13 bases lay in between. There are 13 residues in the CDR3. Germline V lookup: CDR1 ENHRY, CDR2 SYGVKD. The CDR3 bases are TGTGCCATCTCCCGGAACAGGGACACTGAAGCTTTCTTT. It is translated as CAISRNRDTEAFF.

The genes are TRBV4-3 and TRBJ2-3, with TRBD1 as a possible D gene (5 bases). Trimming stripped 5 bases from V and 0 bases from J, with 15 bases between. Germline-derived CDR1 and CDR2 are LGHNA and YSLEER. This CDR3 has 16 residues. The CDR3 DNA reads as TGCGCCAGCAGCTCCCGACAGATTTATAGCACAGATACGCAGTATTTT. Its translation is CASSSRQIYSTDTQYF.

This chain links TRBV3-1 with TRBJ1-2, with unresolved D. This CDR3 is built from 17 residues. CDR1 is LGHDT and CDR2 is YNNKEL in the germline V gene (reference sequence). Between the trimmed V and J ends, which lost 1 base and 3 bases, there was a span of 18 bases. CDR3 DNA: TGTGCCAGCAGCCAAGGTAGCTATCCACCTCGGGACTATGGCTACACCTTC. Amino acid sequence: CASSQGSYPPRDYGYTF.

The CDR3 loop reads CSARDMTYEQYF. CDR3 nucleotides: TGCAGTGCTAGAGATATGACCTACGAGCAGTACTTC. This rearrangement joins TRBV20-1 to TRBJ2-7; the D is unclear. Trimming took 0 bases from V and 2 from J, leaving 5 bases between them. Germline lookup yields CDR1 DFQATT and CDR2 SNEGSKA (reference sequence). The CDR3 spans 12 residues.

This clonotype occurred many times. The CDR3 DNA reads TGTGCCAGCAGGGGACTAGATGGCACAGATACGCAGTATTTT. Protein product: CASRGLDGTDTQYF. J is TRBJ2-3 and V is TRBV7-6; 8 nucleotides agree with TRBD2. The CDR3 is 14 amino acids. The germline gives CDR1 SGHVS, CDR2 FNYEAQ. Germline trimming cut 6 bases from V and 1 base from J; bases unmatched to any gene: 3.

This sequence joins TRBV7-9 and TRBJ2-1, with unresolved D. Germline V gene lookup returns CDR1 SEHNR and CDR2 FQNEAQ (reference sequence). The V end was cut by 1 base, the J end by 4 bases, with 8 bases between. This CDR3 has 14 residues. The CDR3 DNA is TGTGCCAGCAGCTTAGTTACAGAGTACAATGAGCAGTTCTTC. Protein: CASSLVTEYNEQFF.

This chain joins TRBV28 and TRBJ1-2; 7 bases are a match to TRBD1. The CDR3 consists of 16 residues. CDR1 and CDR2 from the germline V gene are MDHEN and SYDVKM. With V trimmed by 6 bases and J by 5 bases, 15 bases remained unmatched. CDR3 sequence (DNA): TGTGCCAGCAGGCCCCCAGGGACAGTAATTAATTATGGCTACACCTTC. Translated: CASRPPGTVINYGYTF.

This clonotype appeared a few times. The chain has TRBV2 and TRBJ2-3; D might be TRBD1 (7 bases). Trimming pared 8 bases from V and 0 bases from J, leaving 12 bases between. The CDR3 consists of 14 residues. Germline CDR1 reads SNHLY; CDR2 reads FYNNEI. CDR3 residues: CASGGDSSTDTQYF. In DNA, the CDR3 is TGTGCCAGCGGAGGGGACAGTAGCACAGATACGCAGTATTTT.

The J gene is TRBJ2-1, the V gene TRBV7-9; 8 bases are shared with TRBD1. This CDR3 is 13 amino acids long. J lost 10 bases, V lost 5 bases, and 7 bases had no gene match. Germline CDR1 reads SEHNR; CDR2 reads FQNEAQ (reference sequence). The CDR3 sequence is CASSGAGGREQFF. CDR3 sequence (DNA): TGTGCCAGCAGCGGGGCAGGGGGCCGCGAGCAGTTCTTC.

The chain links TRBV3-1 to TRBJ2-7; 8 nucleotides align to TRBD1. The CDR3 contains 15 residues. V was pared by 3 bases and J by 3 bases, with 7 bases of the junction left unmatched. Germline CDR1 LGHDT, CDR2 YNNKEL (reference sequence). The CDR3 loop is CASSHRAGGFYEQYF. CDR3 in DNA: TGTGCCAGCAGCCACAGAGCAGGGGGCTTCTACGAGCAGTACTTC.

Notes on this clonotype: A read error may be the cause here, since a much bigger clone is one base away. The chain uses TRBV29-1 and TRBJ2-1; TRBD2 agrees at 8 bases. The J call may be mistaken, given a closer DNA end match to TRBJ2-7. Germline V gene lookup returns CDR1 SQVTM and CDR2 ANQGSEA. The length of the CDR3 is 16 residues. CDR3 protein: CSVEPPISGAYNEQYF. The DNA of the CDR3 is TGCAGCGTTGAGCCCCCCATTAGCGGGGCTTACAATGAGCAGTACTTC.